This T cell receptor beta chain was recorded in a study of T cell repertoires in cytomegalovirus infection. The wider study: Public TCR beta signature analysis indicated the presence of both CMV infection and matching HLA type.

MiXCR, applied by TCRdb to the reads, yields one record per CDR3 protein. This sample has over 150,000 distinct CDR3 sequences, with about 18% found just once. In the case of this clonotype: Its cognate antigen is unknown.

General study results and limits: The study identified carriers of CMV plus the relevant HLA from cumulative public TCR beta family frequency. Dominating the ex vivo response were TCR beta clonotypes that were CMV-specific and HLA-C-restricted.

This CDR3 contains 15 residues. Germline loops: CDR1 LGHNA, CDR2 YSLEER. V shed 1 base and J 6 bases; nucleotides not matched to a gene: 9. This receptor was taken from a human donor in good health (CMV status not recorded). Some clones in this sample may be carry-over from other donors' samples. J is TRBJ2-7 and V is TRBV4-3; TRBD2 aligns across 7 bases. Sequencing was done on a sample of CD8+ T cells from PBMCs. CDR3 sequence reads: CASSQGPGGIGEQYF. Here the CDR3 DNA reads TGCGCCAGCAGCCAAGGTCCGGGGGGAATCGGCGAGCAGTACTTC.